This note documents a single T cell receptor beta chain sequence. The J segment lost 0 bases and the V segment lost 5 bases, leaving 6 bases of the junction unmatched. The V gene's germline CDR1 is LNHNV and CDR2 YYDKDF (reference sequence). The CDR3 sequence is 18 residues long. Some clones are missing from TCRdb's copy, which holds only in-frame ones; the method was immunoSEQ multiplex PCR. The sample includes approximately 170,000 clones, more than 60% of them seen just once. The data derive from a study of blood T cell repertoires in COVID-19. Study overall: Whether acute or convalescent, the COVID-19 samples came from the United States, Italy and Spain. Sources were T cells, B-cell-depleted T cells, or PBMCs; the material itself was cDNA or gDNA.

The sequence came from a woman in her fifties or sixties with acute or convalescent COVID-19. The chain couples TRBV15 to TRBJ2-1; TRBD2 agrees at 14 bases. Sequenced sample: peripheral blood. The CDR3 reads CATSGRLAGGSSYNEQFF. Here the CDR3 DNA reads TGTGCCACCAGCGGAAGACTAGCGGGGGGGAGCTCCTACAATGAGCAGTTCTTC.